The clone carrying this TCR beta chain was recorded at least ten times. Documented time point: pre-sensitization, week 0. Treatment reported: therapeutic diphenylcyclopropenone sensitization with weekly scalp DPC. Patch tests were applied only after blood draws. This entry belongs to a study of human T cells and chemical hapten exposure. This CDR3 is 14 amino acids long. V shed 0 bases and J shed 5 bases, with 10 bases lying between them. Germline CDR1 reads SGHRS; CDR2 reads YFSETQ. One entry per CDR3 protein, called by TCRdb with MiXCR from the RACE reads. The sample gives tens of thousands of distinct CDR3 sequences, roughly 10% of which show up once; roughly 6% is in the top ten.

The chain has TRBV5-1 and TRBJ2-3, with D unclear. The sample here was whole blood, taken in connection with sensitization to the hapten diphenylcyclopropenone (DPC). The clonotype originates from a man between 25 and 39 years old with alopecia areata. Some clones in this sample may be carry-over from other donors' samples. CDR3 nucleotides: TGCGCCAGCAGCTTGGAGGGATGGGGAGATACGCAGTATTTT. This gives the protein CASSLEGWGDTQYF.